This T cell receptor beta chain was sequenced during a study of response to subunit inactivated influenza vaccine. This clonotype appeared a single time. TCRdb re-called the RT-PCR reads with MiXCR, one entry per CDR3 protein. The sample holds approximately 250,000 distinct CDR3 sequences; 12% are singletons and the top ten take approximately 8.4%. The CDR3 is 13 residues long. V shed 7 bases and J 3 bases; nucleotides not matched to a gene: 6. CDR1 is SNHLY, CDR2 FYNNEI, per germline. This specimen was non-naive T cells sorted from PBMCs, taken less than 15 days before vaccination. The clonotype was recovered from a man between 50 and 59 years old who received an inactivated influenza vaccine. This chain links TRBV2 with TRBJ2-7; 7 nucleotides align to TRBD1. CDR3 DNA: TGTGCCAGCAACGGACAGGCCTACTACGAGCAGTACTTC. This sequence encodes CASNGQAYYEQYF.